The source of this T cell receptor beta chain is a study of Graves' ophthalmopathy and Graves' hyperthyroidism. This clonotype was observed many times. Antigen unknown. Trimming removed 7 bases from V and 0 bases from J; junction bases left unmatched: 6. The CDR3 is made up of 15 amino acids. Germline values: CDR1 MDHEN, CDR2 SYDVKM. Amplification of TCR beta CDR3 regions used RNA transcripts. Second-round multiplex PCR came after a first-round RT-PCR that employed HTBI primers. From the multiplex PCR reads, TCRdb called clonotypes with MiXCR, one entry per CDR3 protein. The sample includes about 210,000 distinct CDR3 sequences, approximately 28% of them seen just once. Under 3 months in duration, the ophthalmopathy in affected donors had moderate-to-severe activity, CAS ≥3 and NOSPECS ≥4. General observations from the study: The study's model predicted ophthalmopathy progression at 70% to 71% sensitivity and 72.22% specificity.

The sequence was obtained from a middle-aged man with Graves' ophthalmopathy. The sequenced sample was peripheral blood. The chain employs TRBV28 and TRBJ2-4, with 7 bases lining up with TRBD1. CDR3 residues: CASTRQGLAKNIQYF. DNA of the CDR3: TGTGCCAGCACCAGACAGGGTTTAGCCAAAAACATTCAGTACTTC.